This is a list of T cell receptor beta chains from one sample in a study of blood T cell repertoires in COVID-19. Sequencing was performed with immunoSEQ multiplex PCR; in TCRdb, only in-frame clones are kept and a portion is missing. The repertoire consists of about 190,000 clones, with around 84% occurring once and the leading ten covering approximately 15%. The sequencing sample was made of peripheral blood. The receptors derive from a man younger than 45 with active or convalescent COVID-19. Each CDR3 is given with its conserved first and last residue. Each record gives: clone size, CDR3 length, V gene, D gene, J gene, CDR3 DNA, CDR3 protein. A D gene is named only where the DNA matches it firmly. Clone sizes are given selectively: once, few, many, or a class where the clone is expanded.

once	13	TRBV2	-	TRBJ2-3	TGTGCCAGCAGTGAGGAGGGGATCGCTACGCAGTATTTT	CASSEEGIATQYF
-	15	TRBV18	TRBD1	TRBJ1-6	TGTGCCAGCTCACCAAGTGCAGGGGGCATTTCACCCCTCCACTTT	CASSPSAGGISPLHF
-	13	TRBV7-9	TRBD1	TRBJ2-7	TGTGCCAGCAGCCGGACAGGGTACTACGAGCAGTACTTC	CASSRTGYYEQYF
-	16	TRBV28	-	TRBJ2-1	TGTGCCAGCAGCTCTTTGATGACAGACATCTACAATGAGCAGTTCTTC	CASSSLMTDIYNEQFF
-	19	TRBV6-6	TRBD1	TRBJ2-3	TGTGCCAGCAGTCCCATAACTCAATCGGACAGGGCGGGGACAGATACGCAGTATTTT	CASSPITQSDRAGTDTQYF
-	16	TRBV7-3	-	TRBJ2-3	TGTGCCAGCAGCTCCTACAGGGCGTCTAGCACAGATACGCAGTATTTT	CASSSYRASSTDTQYF
-	15	TRBV6-1	-	TRBJ1-1	TGTGCCAGCAGTGAAGGGACCACAGGGAACACTGAAGCTTTCTTT	CASSEGTTGNTEAFF
-	15	TRBV24-1	-	TRBJ2-5	TGTGCCACCAGTCCGGCGGGGCCAAAGCACGAGACCCAGTACTTC	CATSPAGPKHETQYF
-	15	TRBV7-9	TRBD1	TRBJ2-5	TGTGCCAGCAGGCCGGACAGGGTAAACCAAGAGACCCAGTACTTC	CASRPDRVNQETQYF
-	13	TRBV7-3	-	TRBJ1-5	TGTGCCAGCAGCTTAGGGGCCGAGCAGCCCCAGCATTTT	CASSLGAEQPQHF
-	12	TRBV21-1	-	TRBJ2-7	TGTGCCAGCAGCACAGTTTCAGACGAGCAGTACTTC	CASSTVSDEQYF
-	14	TRBV5-1	TRBD2	TRBJ2-1	TGCGCCAGCAGCCCTCTAGCGGGGGGTAATGAGCAGTTCTTC	CASSPLAGGNEQFF
-	13	TRBV11-2	-	TRBJ2-7	TGTGCCAGCAGCTTAGGCCCCGGAGGCGAGCAGTACTTC	CASSLGPGGEQYF
-	15	TRBV11-2	-	TRBJ1-2	TGTGCCAGCAGCTTTCCAGGGCGGAGGGGCTATGGCTACACCTTC	CASSFPGRRGYGYTF
-	20	TRBV5-1	TRBD2	TRBJ2-5	TGCGCCAGCAGCTTCAGGGCCAACCCGCGGGGGGGTCGGGGCCAAGAGACCCAGTACTTC	CASSFRANPRGGRGQETQYF
few	14	TRBV29-1	-	TRBJ1-3	TGCAGCGCAGGACATGGCCTCTCTGGAAACACCATATATTTT	CSAGHGLSGNTIYF
-	13	TRBV6-4	-	TRBJ2-1	TGTGCCAGCAGTGAGAGAGAAGACAATGAGCAGTTCTTC	CASSEREDNEQFF
-	19	TRBV19	TRBD2	TRBJ2-1	TGTGCCAGTAGTATAGATGGACTAGCGGGAGCGATCGTCTACAATGAGCAGTTCTTC	CASSIDGLAGAIVYNEQFF
-	13	TRBV4-1	-	TRBJ2-5	TGCGCCAGCAGCCAGAGGGAGCTAGAGACCCAGTACTTC	CASSQRELETQYF
-	15	TRBV5-1	TRBD1	TRBJ1-2	TGCGCCAGCAGCTTGGAGGGACAGGGGGACTATGGCTACACCTTC	CASSLEGQGDYGYTF
-	14	TRBV10-3	-	TRBJ1-5	TGTGCCATCAGTGAAAGGGCAGGGCCTCAGCCCCAGCATTTT	CAISERAGPQPQHF
-	16	TRBV5-6	-	TRBJ2-3	TGTGCCAGCAGCTTGGGGCCCGATTATTACACAGATACGCAGTATTTT	CASSLGPDYYTDTQYF
-	15	TRBV7-9	-	TRBJ1-3	TGTGCCAGCAGCTTAGCGGCAGGCTCTGGAAACACCATATATTTT	CASSLAAGSGNTIYF
-	18	TRBV12-5	-	TRBJ2-7	TGTGCTAGTGGTTTGGTACAACAGCTACGATTTCTCTCCTACGAGCAGTACTTC	CASGLVQQLRFLSYEQYF
-	14	TRBV19	TRBD1	TRBJ2-1	TGTGCCAGTAGAGACAGGGGAGGCTACAATGAGCAGTTCTTC	CASRDRGGYNEQFF
-	15	TRBV19	TRBD1	TRBJ1-5	TGTGCCAGTAGTACGACAGGGGGCGCCGGTCAGCCCCAGCATTTT	CASSTTGGAGQPQHF
-	16	TRBV18	TRBD1	TRBJ1-5	TGTGCCAGCTCACCCGGGACAGGGGGCATGGATCAGCCCCAGCATTTT	CASSPGTGGMDQPQHF
few	15	TRBV7-2	-	TRBJ1-4	TGTGCCAGCAGGCCCACCGGGACGGGGGGTGAAAAACTGTTTTTT	CASRPTGTGGEKLFF
-	15	TRBV5-4	TRBD1	TRBJ2-7	TGTGCCAGCAGCTTGGGGGACAGGGGTTCCTACGAGCAGTACTTC	CASSLGDRGSYEQYF
-	16	TRBV19	TRBD2	TRBJ2-3	TGTGCCAGTAGTCCCCAGGCGGGGGGAGGGACAGATACGCAGTATTTT	CASSPQAGGGTDTQYF
few	14	TRBV25-1	-	TRBJ2-2	TGTGCCAGCAGTGAATCAAATGCGGGGGGGGAGCTGTTTTTT	CASSESNAGGELFF
-	15	TRBV28	-	TRBJ1-5	TGTGCCAGCAGTTTCCCCCAGAATAGCAATCAGCCCCAGCATTTT	CASSFPQNSNQPQHF
-	14	TRBV29-1	TRBD2	TRBJ2-5	TGCAGCGCCAACCCTGGACTAGTCCAAGAGACCCAGTACTTC	CSANPGLVQETQYF
few	16	TRBV5-1	TRBD1	TRBJ2-2	TGCGCCAGCAGCTTCTCCGGGACAGTGAACACCGGGGAGCTGTTTTTT	CASSFSGTVNTGELFF
few	15	TRBV2	TRBD2	TRBJ2-1	TGTGCCAGCAGTGCGCTAGCGGGAGGTTCTGATGAGCAGTTCTTC	CASSALAGGSDEQFF
-	15	TRBV4-1	TRBD2	TRBJ2-1	TGCGCCAGCAGCCAACGAACTAGCGGGCCTAATGAGCAGTTCTTC	CASSQRTSGPNEQFF
-	16	TRBV18	TRBD1	TRBJ2-1	TGTGCCAGCTCACCACCGGGACAGGGATCCTACAATGAGCAGTTCTTC	CASSPPGQGSYNEQFF
-	14	TRBV13	TRBD1	TRBJ2-7	TGTGCCAGCAGCTTCGGGACAGGGGGCGACGAGCAGTACTTC	CASSFGTGGDEQYF
once	18	TRBV3-1/TRBV3-2	-	TRBJ2-4	TGTGCCAGCAGCCAAGAAGAGGGAACAGGGAAAGCCAAAAACATTCAGTACTTC	CASSQEEGTGKAKNIQYF
few	16	TRBV7-3	-	TRBJ2-2	TGTGCCAGCAGCTTAACGTGGGCAGGGCGTACCGGGGAGCTGTTTTTT	CASSLTWAGRTGELFF
-	14	TRBV4-1	-	TRBJ2-5	TGCGCCAGCAGCCAAGAGAGCGTGGCGGAGACCCAGTACTTC	CASSQESVAETQYF
-	14	TRBV7-2	TRBD1	TRBJ1-1	TGTGCCAGCAGGAGGGGGACAGATCGCACTGAAGCTTTCTTT	CASRRGTDRTEAFF
once	17	TRBV9	TRBD2	TRBJ2-1	TGTGCCAGCAGCTCGCGACTAGCGGGAGAATTAATCAGTGAGCAGTTCTTC	CASSSRLAGELISEQFF
-	16	TRBV30	-	TRBJ1-2	TGTGCCTGGAGCGCCCCTATGGCAGCGATTGACTCTGGCTACACCTTC	CAWSAPMAAIDSGYTF
few	11	TRBV19	-	TRBJ1-5	TGTGCCAGCCGGACGAGGGAGTCCCAGCATTTT	CASRTRESQHF
once	15	TRBV3-1/TRBV3-2	-	TRBJ1-2	TGTGCCAGCAGCCAAGGGCCGGGCGGGGGATATGGCTACACCTTC	CASSQGPGGGYGYTF
-	13	TRBV27	-	TRBJ1-2	TGTGCCAGCAGTGTCGGGCCGGGGGTTGGCTACACCTTC	CASSVGPGVGYTF
-	15	TRBV7-2	TRBD1	TRBJ1-2	TGTGCCAGCAGCTTAGGACAGGGGGGGAACTATGGCTACACCTTC	CASSLGQGGNYGYTF
once	14	TRBV2	-	TRBJ1-2	TGTGCCAGCAGCTCCCTCGTGTCTAACTATGGCTACACCTTC	CASSSLVSNYGYTF
-	17	TRBV5-1	TRBD1	TRBJ2-3	TGCGCCAGCAGCGACCCTTTGACAGGGCCCAACAAAGATACGCAGTATTTT	CASSDPLTGPNKDTQYF
-	15	TRBV7-9	TRBD1	TRBJ2-7	TGTGCCAGCAGCCGAATGACAGGGGGCAACTCCGAGCAGTACTTC	CASSRMTGGNSEQYF
-	14	TRBV18	TRBD1	TRBJ1-1	TGTGCCAGCTCACCTAGACAGGGCGACACTGAAGCTTTCTTT	CASSPRQGDTEAFF
-	15	TRBV4-1	TRBD1	TRBJ1-6	TGCGCCAGCAGCCACCCGGACAGGAATAATTCACCCCTCCACTTT	CASSHPDRNNSPLHF
-	14	TRBV6-5	TRBD1	TRBJ1-6	TGTGCCAGCAGCTCGGGACAGTACAATTCACCCCTCCACTTT	CASSSGQYNSPLHF
-	15	TRBV28	-	TRBJ2-3	TGTGCCAGCAGTTTAACGAGGGCCGGGGGAGATACGCAGTATTTT	CASSLTRAGGDTQYF
-	14	TRBV2	TRBD1	TRBJ2-7	TGTGCCAGTCAAGGACAGGGGGCTTTCTACGAGCAGTACTTC	CASQGQGAFYEQYF
-	14	TRBV21-1	-	TRBJ2-3	TGTGCCAGCCACCGGGACAGGGTCTCAGATACGCAGTATTTT	CASHRDRVSDTQYF